This TCR beta chain was observed in a study of blood T cell repertoires in COVID-19. Sequenced by immunoSEQ multiplex PCR; TCRdb stores in-frame clones only, minus some. The sample includes roughly 69,000 clones, about 81% of them seen just once. This CDR3 spans 15 amino acids. CDR1 is SGDLS and CDR2 is YYNGEE in the germline V gene. The V and J ends lost 0 bases and 0 bases respectively, with 9 bases between them. This receptor was taken from a human donor in a cohort sampled during active COVID-19. The chain has TRBV9 and TRBJ2-5, with D possibly being TRBD2 (6 bases). The sample comprised peripheral blood. In DNA form, the CDR3 reads TGTGCCAGCAGCGTAGAAGGAGGGAACCAAGAGACCCAGTACTTC. As protein: CASSVEGGNQETQYF.